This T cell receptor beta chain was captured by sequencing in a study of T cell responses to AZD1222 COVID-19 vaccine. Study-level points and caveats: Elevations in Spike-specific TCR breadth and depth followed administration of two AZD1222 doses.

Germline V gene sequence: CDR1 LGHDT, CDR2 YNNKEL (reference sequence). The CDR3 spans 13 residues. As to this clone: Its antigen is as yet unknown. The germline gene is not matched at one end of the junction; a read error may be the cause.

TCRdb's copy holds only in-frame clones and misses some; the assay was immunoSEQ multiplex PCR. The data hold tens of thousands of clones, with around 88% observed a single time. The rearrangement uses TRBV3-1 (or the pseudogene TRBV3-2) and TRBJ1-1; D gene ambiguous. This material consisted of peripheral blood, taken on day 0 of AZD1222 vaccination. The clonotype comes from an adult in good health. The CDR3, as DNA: TGTGCCAGCAGTCAAGCAGGTAACACTGAAGCTTTCTTT. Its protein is CASSQAGNTEAFF.